The 13 T cell receptor beta chains below come from one sample, sequenced in a study of neoadjuvant anti-PD-1 for oral cavity cancer. The method was immunoSEQ multiplex PCR; TCRdb's version includes in-frame clones alone and lacks a portion of them. Among about 62,000 clones, around 85% were seen once, and the ten largest hold 2.5% to 3%. The sequencing used PBMCs, collected before nivolumab (anti-PD-1) treatment. Receptors originate from a person aged 35-79 years with oral cavity squamous cell carcinoma.

This rearrangement joins TRBV7-2 to TRBJ1-2, with a tentative D call TRBD1 (5 bases). Germline V gene lookup returns CDR1 SGHTA and CDR2 FQGNSA. V gave up 5 bases and J gave up 4 bases, with 14 bases separating them. CDR3 length equals 14 residues. DNA for the CDR3: TGTGCCAGCAGCATCACCGGGACCGTCTATGGCTACACCTTC. Its protein product is CASSITGTVYGYTF.

J is TRBJ1-5 and V is TRBV19; D is undetermined. V lost 5 bases, J lost 6 bases, and 14 bases lay in between. The CDR3 contains 14 residues. Germline values: CDR1 LNHDA, CDR2 SQIVND (reference sequence). The CDR3 DNA reads as TGTGCCAGTAGTTCCCTCAACGAGCGTCAGCCCCAGCATTTT. Amino acid sequence: CASSSLNERQPQHF.

The sample holds a few counts of this clone. The chain is built from TRBV7-8 and TRBJ2-2, with no clear D. CDR1 and CDR2 from the germline V gene are SGHVS and FQNEAQ. V was trimmed by 5 bases and J by 6 bases, leaving 10 bases between them. This CDR3 has 13 amino acids. CDR3 in amino acids: CASSPRRAGELFF. CDR3 DNA: TGTGCCAGCAGCCCTCGAAGGGCCGGGGAGCTGTTTTTT.

J is TRBJ2-7 and V is TRBV6-1; 9 bases are a match to TRBD1. The CDR3 runs to 12 residues. V lost 11 bases and J lost 6; bases outside the gene matches: 8. The germline V gene has CDR1 MNHNS and CDR2 SASEGT. CDR3 nucleotides: TGTGCCGAAGGGACAGGGTGGCTCGAGCAGTACTTC. Translation: CAEGTGWLEQYF.

V is TRBV5-1 and J is TRBJ1-4, with D possibly being TRBD1 (5 bases). V lost 1 base and J 4 bases, leaving 11 bases between the germline ends. Germline V gene data show CDR1 as SGHRS and CDR2 as YFSETQ. This CDR3 contains 15 residues. In DNA, the CDR3 is TGCGCCAGCAGCTTGAATGGGCAGGGTAATGAAAAACTGTTTTTT. This gives the protein CASSLNGQGNEKLFF.

This rearrangement joins TRBV9 to TRBJ2-7; 7 bases align to TRBD2. The J segment lost 2 bases and the V segment lost 5 bases, leaving 7 bases of the junction unmatched. The germline CDR1 and CDR2 sequences are SGDLS and YYNGEE. CDR3 length: 14 residues. CDR3 DNA sequence: TGTGCCAGCAGTCCGGGCGGGAGTCCCTACGAGCAGTACTTC. Amino acid sequence: CASSPGGSPYEQYF.

This clone was counted a few times. The V gene is TRBV30, the J gene TRBJ2-7; D possibly corresponds to TRBD2 (6 bases). Trimming shortened V by 3 bases and J by 2 bases, and 14 bases separated the two germline ends. Germline values: CDR1 GTSNPN, CDR2 SVGIG (reference sequence). This CDR3 region has 14 residues. CDR3 region: CAWRRTNYAYEQYF. The CDR3 DNA is TGTGCCTGGAGACGGACTAACTACGCCTACGAGCAGTACTTC.

The rearrangement links TRBV6-1 to TRBJ2-5; the match to TRBD2 covers 7 bases. Per the germline V gene, CDR1 is MNHNS and CDR2 is SASEGT. With V trimmed by 4 bases and J by 2 bases, 1 base remained unmatched. The CDR3 consists of 13 residues. DNA for the CDR3: TGTGCCAGCAGTGGTAGCGGGCAAGAGACCCAGTACTTC. As protein: CASSGSGQETQYF.

This clone was seen more than once but under ten times. The V gene is TRBV11-2, the J gene TRBJ2-7, with TRBD2 matching over 12 bases. The CDR3 consists of 15 residues. The V gene's germline CDR1 is SGHAT and CDR2 FQNNGV. V dropped 1 base and J dropped 6; count of bases not matched to a gene: 4. CDR3 sequence reads: CASSLAGLAGLEQYF. The CDR3 DNA follows: TGTGCCAGCAGCTTAGCCGGACTAGCGGGACTCGAGCAGTACTTC.

V usage is TRBV28 and J usage is TRBJ1-5; D call uncertain. The CDR3 is made up of 12 amino acids. The V and J ends lost 2 bases and 5 bases respectively, with 4 bases between them. Germline CDR1 is MDHEN and CDR2 is SYDVKM. The CDR3: CASSLIYQPQHF. The CDR3 DNA reads TGTGCCAGCAGTTTAATCTATCAGCCCCAGCATTTT.

The chain joins TRBV4-2 to TRBJ2-1; 9 nucleotides line up with TRBD1. V lost 1 base to trimming and J lost 3 bases; unmatched junction nucleotides: 10. The germline gives CDR1 LGHNA, CDR2 YNFKEQ. This CDR3 is 18 amino acids long. CDR3 in DNA: TGTGCCAGCAGCCAAGCCATAACAGGGGGCGACTTCTACAATGAGCAGTTCTTC. Translating gives CASSQAITGGDFYNEQFF.

V is TRBV6-6 and J is TRBJ2-7, with TRBD2 matching 7 bases. Germline loops: CDR1 MNHNY, CDR2 SVGAGI (reference sequence). The CDR3 contains 14 residues. J was trimmed by 1 base and V by 5 bases; bases with no gene match: 5. The CDR3 sequence: CASSSGIRSYEQYF. The CDR3 DNA is TGTGCCAGCAGTAGCGGGATACGTTCCTACGAGCAGTACTTC.

This chain connects TRBV5-6 to TRBJ1-1; D ambiguous. CDR3 length: 15 residues. Germline CDR1 is SGHDT and CDR2 is YYEEEE. Between the trimmed V and J ends, which lost 6 bases and 0 bases, there was a span of 15 bases. The CDR3 nucleotides read TGTGCCAGCATTCCTTTAGGAAAAATGAACACTGAAGCTTTCTTT. Its protein is CASIPLGKMNTEAFF.